A single sample is the source of the 30 T cell receptor beta chains below, sequenced in a study of T cells in Graves' hyperthyroidism and ophthalmopathy. Amplified TCR beta CDR3 regions came from RNA transcripts. First-round RT-PCR targeting the TCR CDR3 was performed with the HTBI primer set. TCRdb analysed the multiplex PCR reads with MiXCR anew, one entry per CDR3 protein. Among some 300,000 distinct CDR3 sequences, approximately 19% were seen once, and the ten largest hold approximately 35%. The sequencing input was blood. These receptors were taken from a man aged 45 to 65 with Graves' ophthalmopathy.

This clonotype has just a few counts. The chain is built from TRBV7-8 and TRBJ1-4; D is ambiguous. Germline lookup yields CDR1 SGHVS and CDR2 FQNEAQ. The CDR3 covers 13 residues. Deletions cut 4 bases from V and 9 bases from J, with 12 bases between. CDR3 in amino acids: CASSSSDIKKLFF. The CDR3 DNA sequence: TGTGCCAGCAGCTCCTCAGACATAAAAAAACTGTTTTTT.

This clonotype was recorded many times. The gene calls are TRBV11-2 and TRBJ2-7; D call uncertain. Trimming removed 3 bases from V and 3 bases from J, with 15 bases in between. The CDR3 has 15 amino acids. Germline V gene lookup returns CDR1 SGHAT and CDR2 FQNNGV. The CDR3 bases are TGTGCCAGCAGCTTTTTCACTAACGGGTACTACGAGCAGTACTTC. Amino acids: CASSFFTNGYYEQYF.

This clonotype was detected many times. The rearrangement links TRBV6-1 to TRBJ1-1; 7 nucleotides line up with TRBD1. V was pared by 10 bases and J by 1 base, with 12 bases of the junction left unmatched. Germline-derived CDR1 and CDR2 are MNHNS and SASEGT. The CDR3 consists of 15 residues. The CDR3, as DNA: TGTGCCACAATACCTCCGGGACAGAAGAACACTGAAGCTTTCTTT. Its protein is CATIPPGQKNTEAFF.

This clonotype appeared a few times. The CDR3 DNA follows: TGTGCCAGCCAACCCTCCGGATGGGGCGGCATTCAGTACTTC. This gives the protein CASQPSGWGGIQYF. The genes are TRBV12-3 or TRBV12-4 and TRBJ2-4; perhaps TRBD1 as D (5 bases). V lost 8 bases and J lost 9, with 20 bases in between. This CDR3 is 14 amino acids long.

This chain links TRBV6-1 with TRBJ2-5; perhaps TRBD2 as D (5 bases). CDR1 is MNHNS and CDR2 is SASEGT in the germline V gene. This CDR3 is 11 amino acids long. With 8 bases removed from V and 5 bases from J, the gap between germline ends came to 9 bases. For the CDR3, the DNA is TGTGCCAGCGTCGGCGGGGAGACCCAGTACTTC. Its protein product is CASVGGETQYF.

The CDR3 protein is CSVVGGGSGYTF. The CDR3, as DNA: TGCAGCGTTGTGGGGGGAGGTTCTGGCTACACCTTC. J is TRBJ1-2 and V is TRBV29-1; D may be TRBD1 (5 bases). Between the trimmed V and J ends, which lost 4 bases and 7 bases, there was a span of 13 bases. Per germline, CDR1 SQVTM and CDR2 ANQGSEA. The CDR3 has 12 residues.

This chain connects TRBV18 to TRBJ1-6; D remains ambiguous. From germline, CDR1 is KGHSH and CDR2 LQKENI. The CDR3 runs to 14 residues. V lost 0 bases and J 7 bases, leaving 7 bases between the germline ends. CDR3 DNA sequence: TGTGCCAGCTCACCACCGGTGGCGAATTCACCCCTCCACTTT. Encoded protein: CASSPPVANSPLHF.

This clonotype was recorded many times. The chain has TRBV7-2 and TRBJ2-7; a possible D gene is TRBD2 (5 bases). The CDR3 runs 13 residues. Trimming pared 0 bases from V and 6 bases from J, leaving 9 bases between. Germline V lookup: CDR1 SGHTA, CDR2 FQGNSA. CDR3 loop: CASSLASLAEQYF. CDR3 in DNA: TGTGCCAGCAGCTTAGCGAGTCTAGCCGAGCAGTACTTC.

This clonotype was seen a few times. The chain employs TRBV5-1 and TRBJ2-3, with a tentative D call TRBD2 (6 bases). CDR1 SGHRS and CDR2 YFSETQ come from the germline V gene. The length of the CDR3 is 14 residues. V dropped 2 bases and J dropped 5 bases, with 12 bases sitting between them. The CDR3 reads CASSLGEAGDTQYF. CDR3 DNA: TGCGCCAGCAGCTTAGGGGAGGCGGGAGATACGCAGTATTTT. Complete variable domain (other parts from reference TRBV5-1 and TRBJ2-3): KAGVTQTPRYLIKTRGQQVTLSCSPISGHRSVSWYQQTPGQGLQFLFEYFSETQRNKGNFPGRFSGRQFSNSRSEMNVSTLELGDSALYLCASSLGEAGDTQYFGPGTRLTVL.

The V and J genes are TRBV14 and TRBJ2-1; 14 bases map to TRBD2. This CDR3 spans 17 amino acids. Germline values: CDR1 SGHDN, CDR2 FVKESK. The junction had 4 bases not matched to a gene; V was cut back by 1 base and J by 5 bases. In nucleotides, the CDR3 is TGTGCCAGCAGCCAAGGCCCGGGACTAGCGGGAGACAATGAGCAGTTCTTC. Protein: CASSQGPGLAGDNEQFF.

Regarding this clonotype: A much larger clone lies a single base off, so this may be a read error. The J gene is TRBJ2-7, the V gene TRBV9; 9 bases align to TRBD1. V lost 0 bases to trimming and J lost 2 bases; unmatched junction nucleotides: 0. Germline CDR1 is SGDLS and CDR2 is YYNGEE. This CDR3 spans 14 amino acids. The CDR3: CASSVGDRAYEQYF. The CDR3 DNA is TGTGCCAGCAGCGTAGGGGACAGGGCCTACGAGCAGTACTTC.

The chain carries TRBV5-1 and TRBJ1-6, with 7 positions matching TRBD1. The V gene's germline CDR1 is SGHRS and CDR2 YFSETQ. This CDR3 spans 15 amino acids. Germline trimming cut 3 bases from V and 6 bases from J; bases unmatched to any gene: 6. As DNA, the CDR3 is TGCGCCAGCAGCTCGGACGGACAGGTTAATTCACCCCTCCACTTT. It codes for CASSSDGQVNSPLHF.

This rearrangement joins TRBV20-1 to TRBJ2-6; D is perhaps TRBD1 or TRBD2 (5 bases each). The V gene lost 6 bases and the J gene lost 0 bases, with 15 bases spanning the gap. There are 16 residues in the CDR3. The germline V gene has CDR1 DFQATT and CDR2 SNEGSKA (reference sequence). Here the CDR3 reads CSATGTGLSGANVLTF. The CDR3 nucleotides are TGCAGTGCGACCGGGACCGGCCTCTCTGGGGCCAACGTCCTGACTTTC.

This clonotype was counted at least ten times. The chain employs TRBV29-1 and TRBJ1-2; a possible D gene is TRBD1 (6 bases). Deletions cut 4 bases from V and 5 bases from J, with 14 bases between. The CDR3 has 13 residues. Germline CDR1 reads SQVTM; CDR2 reads ANQGSEA. The CDR3 sequence is CSVATGTLYGYTF. DNA of the CDR3: TGCAGCGTTGCGACAGGAACTTTGTATGGCTACACCTTC.

J is TRBJ1-2 and V is TRBV4-1, with a weak D call TRBD1 (6 bases). CDR3 length equals 16 residues. CDR1 is MGHRA, CDR2 YSYEKL, per germline. Trimming removed 3 bases from V and 3 bases from J, with 17 bases in between. CDR3 amino acids: CASSQPRQAPDYGYTF. In DNA, the CDR3 is TGCGCCAGCAGCCAGCCCAGACAGGCCCCCGACTATGGCTACACCTTC.

CDR3 sequence (DNA): TGTGCCAGCAGTCCGCTCGGACAGGGCGGCTACACCTTC. This encodes CASSPLGQGGYTF. This sequence joins TRBV27 and TRBJ1-2, with 8 bases fitting TRBD1. CDR1 is MNHEY, CDR2 SMNVEV, per germline (reference sequence). The CDR3 extends over 13 amino acids. V lost 5 bases, J lost 8 bases, and 7 bases stayed unmatched.

At least ten counts were recorded for this clonotype. The chain combines TRBV30 with TRBJ1-1; tentative D call: TRBD1 (6 bases). The CDR3 is made up of 11 amino acids. Germline V lookup: CDR1 GTSNPN, CDR2 SVGIG (reference sequence). Trimming took 5 bases from V and 7 from J, leaving 11 bases between them. CDR3 loop: CAWQTGREAFF. Written as DNA, the CDR3 is TGTGCCTGGCAAACAGGGCGTGAAGCTTTCTTT.

This chain joins TRBV29-1 and TRBJ2-7; tentative D call: TRBD2 (5 bases). V was cut by 2 bases and J by 6 bases, with 17 bases left in between. Germline V lookup: CDR1 SQVTM, CDR2 ANQGSEA. This CDR3 contains 14 residues. CDR3 residues: CSVENPDSTGEQYF. CDR3 in DNA: TGCAGCGTTGAAAACCCGGACTCCACGGGCGAGCAGTACTTC.

The rearrangement uses TRBV5-6 and TRBJ2-3; the match to TRBD2 covers 7 bases. Losses at the gene ends were 0 bases for V and 1 base for J; bases not matched to a gene: 8. Germline V gene sequence: CDR1 SGHDT, CDR2 YYEEEE. The CDR3 is 17 amino acids. The chain's CDR3 is CASSLARTRTGTDTQYF. CDR3 nucleotide sequence: TGTGCCAGCAGCTTGGCCAGGACTAGGACGGGCACAGATACGCAGTATTTT. Combining the CDR3 with reference TRBV5-6 and TRBJ2-3 gives the whole variable domain DAGVTQSPTHLIKTRGQQVTLRCSPKSGHDTVSWYQQALGQGPQFIFQYYEEEERQRGNFPDRFSGHQFPNYSSELNVNALLLGDSALYLCASSLARTRTGTDTQYFGPGTRLTVL.

There are a few counts of this clonotype. V is TRBV9 and J is TRBJ1-1; 7 nucleotides agree with TRBD1. V dropped 2 bases and J dropped 5; count of bases not matched to a gene: 9. Germline V lookup: CDR1 SGDLS, CDR2 YYNGEE. The CDR3 length is 15 residues. The DNA of the CDR3 is TGTGCCAGCAGCGTCGAAACGACAGGGCGGACTGAAGCTTTCTTT. The encoded protein is CASSVETTGRTEAFF.

This clonotype was detected ten times or more. The V call is TRBV2, the J call TRBJ2-7; D gene uncertain. The ends were cut back, 2 bases at V and 6 bases at J, with 14 bases in the middle. This CDR3 is 14 amino acids long. Germline CDR1 is SNHLY and CDR2 is FYNNEI. CDR3 region: CASSESAWVSEQYF. The CDR3 DNA is TGTGCCAGCAGTGAATCGGCTTGGGTTTCCGAGCAGTACTTC.

This clonotype came up many times. This sequence joins TRBV11-2 and TRBJ1-1; D uncertain. The CDR3 spans 15 residues. V gave up 5 bases and J gave up 1 base, with 14 bases separating them. Germline CDR1 and CDR2: SGHAT and FQNNGV. The CDR3 coding sequence is TGTGCCAGCAGCACCAACTCGGCAGCGAACACTGAAGCTTTCTTT. Amino acids: CASSTNSAANTEAFF.

Regarding this clonotype: It is unclear where the CDR3 begins or ends on the DNA, so no DNA is shown, and the CDR3 is as TCRdb lists it. The V gene is TRBV7-2, the J gene TRBJ1-3. Germline lookup yields CDR1 SGHTA and CDR2 FQGNSA. The CDR3 contains 21 residues when both ends are counted. CDR3 sequence reads: CASSLAGGDYEQYFGPDTIYF.

The rearrangement uses TRBV27 and TRBJ2-7; possibly TRBD2 for D (6 bases). The CDR3 is 14 residues long. Germline V gene lookup returns CDR1 MNHEY and CDR2 SMNVEV (reference sequence). Deletions cut 6 bases from V and 1 base from J, with 13 bases between. CDR3: CASSPNGRSYEQYF. The CDR3 region has the DNA TGTGCCAGCAGCCCGAATGGGAGGTCCTACGAGCAGTACTTC.

The gene calls are TRBV6-1 and TRBJ1-5; TRBD1 aligns across 8 bases. The CDR3 is 13 residues long. J gave up 5 bases and V 8 bases, and 5 bases lay outside the gene matches. The germline V gene encodes CDR1 MNHNS and CDR2 SASEGT. The DNA for the CDR3 is TGTGCCAGCGGAACAGGGGGAGATCAGCCCCAGCATTTT. It translates to CASGTGGDQPQHF.

The chain combines TRBV7-6 with TRBJ2-1; weak D call: TRBD2 (6 bases). Germline V gene sequence: CDR1 SGHVS, CDR2 FNYEAQ. V lost 1 base to trimming and J lost 11 bases, with 18 bases between them. The CDR3 runs to 15 residues. CDR3 loop: CASSLVVGRSNKQFF. As DNA, the CDR3 is TGTGCCAGCAGCTTAGTAGTCGGGAGATCTAATAAGCAGTTCTTC.

The chain employs TRBV11-2 and TRBJ2-7; perhaps D is TRBD1 or TRBD2 (7 bases each). The CDR3 runs 15 residues. CDR1 is SGHAT and CDR2 is FQNNGV in the germline V gene. The V end lost 2 bases, the J end lost 3 bases, and 14 bases lay between the germline ends. CDR3 bases: TGTGCCAGCAGCTTATGGCAGGGGGGGCTCTACGAGCAGTACTTC. The encoded protein is CASSLWQGGLYEQYF.

There are a few counts of this clonotype. This chain uses TRBV19 with TRBJ2-1, with TRBD2 matching over 8 bases. The CDR3 totals 15 residues. Germline V CDR1 and CDR2: LNHDA, SQIVND (reference sequence). With 3 bases clipped from V and 10 bases from J, the junction kept 11 bases outside the gene matches. The DNA of the CDR3 is TGTGCCAGTAGTATTAGACCGGGACTAGTATACGAGCAGTTCTTC. Its protein product is CASSIRPGLVYEQFF.

This clonotype was picked up many times. This sequence joins TRBV15 and TRBJ2-1, with D uncertain. CDR3 length: 15 amino acids. V was pared by 0 bases and J by 10 bases, with 16 bases between. Germline loops: CDR1 LNHNV, CDR2 YYDKDF (reference sequence). The CDR3 coding sequence is TGTGCCACCAGCAGAGAATACACGAACCAAGAGGAGCAGTTCTTC. It yields the protein CATSREYTNQEEQFF.

The V gene is TRBV9, the J gene TRBJ2-3; D may match TRBD1 or TRBD2 (6 bases each). This CDR3 region has 14 residues. The ends were cut back, 4 bases at V and 5 bases at J, with 14 bases in the middle. Germline CDR1 reads SGDLS; CDR2 reads YYNGEE. This CDR3 is CASSWGLAIDTQYF. DNA of the CDR3: TGTGCCAGCAGCTGGGGGCTAGCGATAGATACGCAGTATTTT.